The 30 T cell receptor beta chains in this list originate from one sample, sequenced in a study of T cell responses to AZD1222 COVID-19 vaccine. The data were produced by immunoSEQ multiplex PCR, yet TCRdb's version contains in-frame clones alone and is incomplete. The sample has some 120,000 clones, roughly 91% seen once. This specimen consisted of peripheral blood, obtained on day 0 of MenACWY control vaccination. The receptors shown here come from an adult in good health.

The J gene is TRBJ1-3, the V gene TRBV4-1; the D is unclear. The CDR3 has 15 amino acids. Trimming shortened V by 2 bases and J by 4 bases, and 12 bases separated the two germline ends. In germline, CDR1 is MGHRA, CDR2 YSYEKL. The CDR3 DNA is TGCGCCAGCAGCCAAAACGATTTGGGGGGAAACACCATATATTTT. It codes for CASSQNDLGGNTIYF.

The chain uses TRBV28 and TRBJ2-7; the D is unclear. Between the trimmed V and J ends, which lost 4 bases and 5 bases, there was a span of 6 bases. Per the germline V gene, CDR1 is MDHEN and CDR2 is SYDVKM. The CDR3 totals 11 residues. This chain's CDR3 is CASSSSNEQYF. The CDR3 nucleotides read TGTGCCAGCAGTTCTAGTAACGAGCAGTACTTC. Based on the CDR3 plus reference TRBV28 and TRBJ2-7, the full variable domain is DVKVTQSSRYLVKRTGEKVFLECVQDMDHENMFWYRQDPGLGLRLIYFSYDVKMKEKGDIPEGYSVSREKKERFSLILESASTNQTSMYLCASSSSNEQYFGPGTRLTVT.

The CDR3 DNA follows: TGTGCCAGCTCACCAGCACTAGCGGGCGCGAACACCGGGGAGCTGTTTTTT. This gives the protein CASSPALAGANTGELFF. The V and J genes are TRBV18 and TRBJ2-2, with TRBD2 matching over 9 bases. Per germline, CDR1 KGHSH and CDR2 LQKENI. The trim removed 2 bases at V and 0 bases at J, leaving 4 bases unmatched. This CDR3 is built from 17 residues.

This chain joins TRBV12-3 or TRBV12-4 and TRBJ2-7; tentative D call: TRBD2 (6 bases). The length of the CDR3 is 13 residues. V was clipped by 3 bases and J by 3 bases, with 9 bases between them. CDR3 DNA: TGTGCCAGCAGTTTGTCCGGGGGCTACGAGCAGTACTTC. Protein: CASSLSGGYEQYF.

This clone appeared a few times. CDR3 sequence: CASSEEGTWQPQHF. CDR3 nucleotides: TGTGCCAGCAGTGAGGAAGGGACCTGGCAGCCCCAGCATTTT. The chain employs TRBV6-1 and TRBJ1-5; TRBD1 might be the D (5 bases). This CDR3 is built from 14 residues. V was pared by 3 bases and J by 7 bases, with 13 bases between. Germline lookup yields CDR1 MNHNS and CDR2 SASEGT.

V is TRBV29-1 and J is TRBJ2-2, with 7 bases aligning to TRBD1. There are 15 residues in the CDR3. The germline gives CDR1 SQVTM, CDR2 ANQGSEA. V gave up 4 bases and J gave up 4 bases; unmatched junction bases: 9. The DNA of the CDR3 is TGCAGCGTTGGACCCACAGGGGCATCCACCGGGGAGCTGTTTTTT. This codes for CSVGPTGASTGELFF.

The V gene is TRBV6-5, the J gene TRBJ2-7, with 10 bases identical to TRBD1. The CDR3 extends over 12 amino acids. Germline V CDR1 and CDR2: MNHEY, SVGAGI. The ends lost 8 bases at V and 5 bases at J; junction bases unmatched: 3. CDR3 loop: CASGQGENEQYV. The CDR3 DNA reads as TGTGCCAGCGGACAGGGGGAGAACGAGCAGTACGTC.

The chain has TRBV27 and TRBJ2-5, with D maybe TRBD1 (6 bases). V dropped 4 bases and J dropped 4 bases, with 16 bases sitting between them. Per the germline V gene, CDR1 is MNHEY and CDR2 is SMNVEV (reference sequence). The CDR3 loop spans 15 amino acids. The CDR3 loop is CASSSGGTWGETQYF. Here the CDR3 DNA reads TGTGCCAGCAGTTCCGGTGGGACATGGGGAGAGACCCAGTACTTC.

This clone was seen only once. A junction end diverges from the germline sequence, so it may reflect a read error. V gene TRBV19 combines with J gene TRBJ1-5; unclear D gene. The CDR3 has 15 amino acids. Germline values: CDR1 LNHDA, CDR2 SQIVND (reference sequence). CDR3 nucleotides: TGTGCCAGTAGTCTAGATTTATATAGCAATCAGCCCCAGCATTTT. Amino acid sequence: CASSLDLYSNQPQHF.

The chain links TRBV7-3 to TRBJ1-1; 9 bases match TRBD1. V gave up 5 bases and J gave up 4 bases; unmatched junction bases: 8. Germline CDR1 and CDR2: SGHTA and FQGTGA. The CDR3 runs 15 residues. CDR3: CASSPTGGAGTEAFF. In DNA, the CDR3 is TGTGCCAGCAGCCCTACAGGGGGCGCCGGCACTGAAGCTTTCTTT.

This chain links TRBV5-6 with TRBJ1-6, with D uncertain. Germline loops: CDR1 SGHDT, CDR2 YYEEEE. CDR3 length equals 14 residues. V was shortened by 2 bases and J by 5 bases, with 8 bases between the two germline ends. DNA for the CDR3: TGTGCCAGCAGCTTAGTAGGGAATAATTCACCCCTCCACTTT. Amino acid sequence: CASSLVGNNSPLHF.

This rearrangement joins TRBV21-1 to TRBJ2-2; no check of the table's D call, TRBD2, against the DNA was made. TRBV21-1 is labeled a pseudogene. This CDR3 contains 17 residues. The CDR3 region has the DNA TGTGCCAGCAGCAAAACCCCCCCCAGCGCGACTCGTAGGGAGCTGTTTTTT. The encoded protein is CASSKTPPSATRRELFF.

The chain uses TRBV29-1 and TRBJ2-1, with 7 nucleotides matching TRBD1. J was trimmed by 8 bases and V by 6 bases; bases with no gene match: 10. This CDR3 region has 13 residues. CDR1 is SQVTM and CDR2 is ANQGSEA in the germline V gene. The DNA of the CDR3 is TGCAGCGTGGAGAAGAGACAGGGCGATGAGCAGTTCTTC. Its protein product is CSVEKRQGDEQFF.

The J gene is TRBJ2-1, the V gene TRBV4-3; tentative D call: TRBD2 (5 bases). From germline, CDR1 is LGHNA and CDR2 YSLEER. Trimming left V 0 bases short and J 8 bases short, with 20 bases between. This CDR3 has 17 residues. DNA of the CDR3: TGCGCCAGCAGCCAAGATCCGTCAGCTAGCTCGGACGATGAGCAGTTCTTC. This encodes CASSQDPSASSDDEQFF.

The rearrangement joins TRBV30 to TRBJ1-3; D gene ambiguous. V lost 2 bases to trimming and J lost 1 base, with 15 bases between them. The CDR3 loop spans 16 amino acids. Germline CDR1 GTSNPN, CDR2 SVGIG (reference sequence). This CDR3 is CAWSPRPAGSGNTIYF. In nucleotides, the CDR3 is TGTGCCTGGAGTCCCCGTCCTGCCGGGTCTGGAAACACCATATATTTT.

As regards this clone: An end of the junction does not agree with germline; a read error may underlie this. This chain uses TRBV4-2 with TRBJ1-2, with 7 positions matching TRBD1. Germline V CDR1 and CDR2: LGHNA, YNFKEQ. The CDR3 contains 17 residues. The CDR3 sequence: CASGQALTGNSNYGYTF. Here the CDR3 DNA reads TGTGCCAGCGGCCAAGCGCTGACAGGGAACTCAAACTATGGCTACACCTTC.

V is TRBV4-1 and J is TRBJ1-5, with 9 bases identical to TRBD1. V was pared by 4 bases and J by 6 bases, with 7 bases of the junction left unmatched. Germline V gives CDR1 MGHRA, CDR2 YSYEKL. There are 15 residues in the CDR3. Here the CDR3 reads CASSPAGQGVQPQHF. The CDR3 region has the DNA TGCGCCAGCAGCCCCGCGGGACAGGGTGTTCAGCCCCAGCATTTT.

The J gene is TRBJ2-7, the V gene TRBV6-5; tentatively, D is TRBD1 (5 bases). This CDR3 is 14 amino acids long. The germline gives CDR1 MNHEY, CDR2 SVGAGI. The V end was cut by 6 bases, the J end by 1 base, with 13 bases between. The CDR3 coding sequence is TGTGCCAGCAGCCCACGCAGGGATTCCTACGAGCAGTACTTC. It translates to CASSPRRDSYEQYF.

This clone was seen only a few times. The chain's CDR3 is CASSQEGQATGYNEQFF. DNA for the CDR3: TGTGCCAGCAGCCAAGAAGGGCAGGCGACGGGGTACAATGAGCAGTTCTTC. This chain uses TRBV3-1 (or the pseudogene TRBV3-2) with TRBJ2-1; a weak D match, TRBD2 (5 bases). CDR1 and CDR2 (germline): LGHDT, YNNKEL (reference sequence). The ends were cut back, 0 bases at V and 4 bases at J, with 16 bases in the middle. This CDR3 has 17 residues.

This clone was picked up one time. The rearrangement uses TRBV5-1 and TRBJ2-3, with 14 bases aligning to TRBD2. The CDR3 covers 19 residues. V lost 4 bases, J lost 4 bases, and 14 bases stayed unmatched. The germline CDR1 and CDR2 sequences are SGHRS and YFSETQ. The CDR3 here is CASSPLGLAGVYGSDTQYF. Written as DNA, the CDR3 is TGCGCCAGCAGCCCTCTGGGACTAGCGGGGGTTTATGGGTCAGATACGCAGTATTTT.

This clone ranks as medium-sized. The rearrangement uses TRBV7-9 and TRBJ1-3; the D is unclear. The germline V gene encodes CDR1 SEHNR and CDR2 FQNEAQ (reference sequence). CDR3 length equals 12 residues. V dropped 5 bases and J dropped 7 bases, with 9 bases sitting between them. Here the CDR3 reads CASSPPLNTIYF. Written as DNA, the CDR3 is TGTGCCAGCAGCCCACCCCTTAACACCATATATTTT.

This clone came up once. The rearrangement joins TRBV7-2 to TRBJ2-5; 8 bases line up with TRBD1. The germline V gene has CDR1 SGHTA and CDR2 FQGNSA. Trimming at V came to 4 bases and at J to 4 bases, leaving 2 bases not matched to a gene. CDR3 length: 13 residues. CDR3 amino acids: CASSSDRGETQYF. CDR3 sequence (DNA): TGTGCCAGCAGCTCCGACAGGGGAGAGACCCAGTACTTC.

The CDR3 here is CASSYTYGYTF. CDR3 nucleotides: TGTGCCAGCAGTTACACTTATGGCTACACCTTC. The chain carries TRBV28 and TRBJ1-2; D is uncertain. The CDR3 sequence is 11 residues long. V was shortened by 4 bases and J by 5 bases, with 5 bases between the two germline ends. Germline CDR1 MDHEN, CDR2 SYDVKM.

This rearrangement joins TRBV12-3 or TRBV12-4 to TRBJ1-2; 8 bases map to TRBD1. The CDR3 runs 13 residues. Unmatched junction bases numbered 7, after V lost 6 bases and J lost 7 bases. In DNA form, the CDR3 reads TGTGCCAGCAGATCGGACAGGGAATCTGGCTACACCTTC. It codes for CASRSDRESGYTF.

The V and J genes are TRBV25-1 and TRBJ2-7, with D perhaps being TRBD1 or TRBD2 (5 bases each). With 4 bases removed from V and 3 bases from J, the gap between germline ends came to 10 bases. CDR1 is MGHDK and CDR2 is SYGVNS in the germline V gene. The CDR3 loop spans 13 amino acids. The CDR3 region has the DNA TGTGCCAGCAGTGCTGCAGGGAGCTACGAGCAGTACGTC. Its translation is CASSAAGSYEQYV.

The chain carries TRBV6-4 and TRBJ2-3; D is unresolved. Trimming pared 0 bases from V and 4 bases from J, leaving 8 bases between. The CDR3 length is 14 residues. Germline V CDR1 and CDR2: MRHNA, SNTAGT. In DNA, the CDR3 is TGTGCCAGCAGTGACTCGTGGCCGGCAGATACGCAGTATTTT. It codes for CASSDSWPADTQYF.

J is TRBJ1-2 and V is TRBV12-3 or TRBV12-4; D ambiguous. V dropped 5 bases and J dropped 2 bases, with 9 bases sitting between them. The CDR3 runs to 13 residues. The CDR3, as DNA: TGTGCCAGCAGTGGCGGCAGAAACTATGGCTACACCTTC. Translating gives CASSGGRNYGYTF.

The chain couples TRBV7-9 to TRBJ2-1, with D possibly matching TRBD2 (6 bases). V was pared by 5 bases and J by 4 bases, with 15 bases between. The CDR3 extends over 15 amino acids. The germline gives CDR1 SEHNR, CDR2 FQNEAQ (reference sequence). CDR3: CASSLPGLPYNEQFF. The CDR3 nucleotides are TGTGCCAGCAGCCTCCCGGGACTTCCTTACAATGAGCAGTTCTTC.

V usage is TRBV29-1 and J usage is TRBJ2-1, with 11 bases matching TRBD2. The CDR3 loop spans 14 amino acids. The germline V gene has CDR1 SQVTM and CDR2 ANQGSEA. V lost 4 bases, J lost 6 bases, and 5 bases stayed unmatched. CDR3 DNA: TGCAGCGTTGGGTATCTAGCGGGAGGCAATGAGCAGTTCTTC. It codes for CSVGYLAGGNEQFF.

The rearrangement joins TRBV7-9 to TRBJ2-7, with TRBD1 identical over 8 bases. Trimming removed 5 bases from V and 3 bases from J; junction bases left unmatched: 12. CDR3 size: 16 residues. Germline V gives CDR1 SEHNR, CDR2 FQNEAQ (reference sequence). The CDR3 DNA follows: TGTGCCAGCAGCCAAGGGACAGGCCGTAATCTCTACGAGCAGTACTTC. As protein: CASSQGTGRNLYEQYF.